This record covers a single T cell receptor beta chain. The antigen is unknown. The data were produced by immunoSEQ multiplex PCR, yet TCRdb's version contains in-frame clones alone and is incomplete. This sample yields 100,000 to 150,000 clones, of which about nine tenths are seen a single time; 11% to 15% belongs to the top ten. The CDR3 loop spans 14 amino acids. Between the trimmed V and J ends, which lost 8 bases and 0 bases, there was a span of 11 bases. Germline assignment: CDR1 MNHEY and CDR2 SMNVEV (reference sequence). The data belong to a study of T cell responses to AZD1222 COVID-19 vaccine. Points from the study as a whole: CD4 TCRs linked to vaccination spanned spike, dominating at 160-218 and 743-854. Within unmutated variant regions lay the reported targets of nearly half of spike-specific TCRs. The study identified only 6 or 7 AZD1222 recipients as seropositive at baseline.

The origin of this receptor is an adult in good health. The sequencing used peripheral blood, collected on day 0 of AZD1222 vaccination. The gene calls are TRBV27 and TRBJ2-1; the D gene is possibly TRBD1 (6 bases). CDR3 in DNA: TGTGCCAGCTACGGGACAAACTCCTACAATGAGCAGTTCTTC. This codes for CASYGTNSYNEQFF.